A single T cell receptor (beta chain) is shown here with its context. The antigen is unknown. This sample was included in a study of T cell responses to AZD1222 COVID-19 vaccine. The method was immunoSEQ multiplex PCR; TCRdb's version includes in-frame clones alone and lacks a portion of them. The table lists more than 85,000 clones, around nine tenths of them singletons. V gave up 10 bases and J gave up 3 bases, with 12 bases separating them. In germline, CDR1 is LNHDA, CDR2 SQIVND (reference sequence). The CDR3 runs to 12 residues. The study, taken as a whole, reports: At baseline, just a handful of AZD1222 recipients tested seropositive.

The material sequenced was peripheral blood, taken on day 0 of AZD1222 vaccination. The chain joins TRBV19 to TRBJ1-1; tentative D call: TRBD1 (6 bases). The sequence was collected from an adult in good health. This chain's CDR3 is CATQGWDTEAFF. The CDR3 coding sequence is TGTGCCACTCAGGGGTGGGACACTGAAGCTTTCTTT.